One sample yielded the 5 T cell receptor beta chains listed below, sequenced in a study of blood T cell repertoires in COVID-19 (dated by TCRdb to the early 2020s). Libraries were built with the immunoSEQ multiplex PCR assay. TCRdb took over this immuneACCESS table, retaining in-frame rearrangements with V and J assigned. Such tables are incomplete; in checked studies, under half of the missing clones stem from an unresolved V gene, and the remainder is unexplained. For this sample there are around 100,000 clones; approximately 91% appear just once. More than 4.5% of the sample lies in the top ten. Sample: peripheral blood. Source of these receptors: a man aged 55-75 years with COVID-19, enrolled during active disease.

This clone was counted a single time. The rearrangement uses TRBV5-6 and TRBJ1-6; the match to TRBD1 covers 7 bases. Germline CDR1 and CDR2: SGHDT and YYEEEE. This CDR3 has 16 residues. The V gene end was trimmed by 3 bases and the J gene end by 4 bases; junction bases not matched to a gene: 7. CDR3 sequence (DNA): TGTGCCAGCAGCTCGTTGGGGACAGAGTATAATTCACCCCTCCACTTT. This sequence encodes CASSSLGTEYNSPLHF.

The chain is built from TRBV7-2 and TRBJ2-7, with TRBD1 matching 8 bases. V lost 1 base and J lost 5; bases outside the gene matches: 4. CDR1 is SGHTA, CDR2 FQGNSA, per germline. This CDR3 contains 14 residues. The CDR3 DNA reads as TGTGCCAGCAGCTTAGTGGTGACAGGGGACGAGCAGTACTTC. It codes for CASSLVVTGDEQYF.

This chain uses TRBV6-4 with TRBJ2-3; 11 bases are shared with TRBD1. The CDR3 is 16 amino acids. The germline CDR1 and CDR2 sequences are MRHNA and SNTAGT. J gave up 1 base and V 5 bases, and 5 bases lay outside the gene matches. The CDR3 bases are TGTGCCAGCAGTAAGGGACAGGGGGACGGCACAGATACGCAGTATTTT. This encodes CASSKGQGDGTDTQYF.

This rearrangement joins TRBV9 to TRBJ2-2, with 7 bases matching TRBD2. The junction had 4 bases not matched to a gene; V was cut back by 4 bases and J by 1 base. Germline CDR1 reads SGDLS; CDR2 reads YYNGEE. The CDR3 sequence is 15 residues long. CDR3 nucleotide sequence: TGTGCCAGCAGCCCCGGGGGGTGGAACACCGGGGAGCTGTTTTTT. It specifies CASSPGGWNTGELFF. The full variable domain, rest sourced from reference TRBV9 and TRBJ2-2, is DSGVTQTPKHLITATGQRVTLRCSPRSGDLSVYWYQQSLDQGLQFLIQYYNGEERAKGNILERFSAQQFPDLHSELNLSSLELGDSALYFCASSPGGWNTGELFFGEGSRLTVL.

The rearrangement joins TRBV5-1 to TRBJ2-3; 8 nucleotides match TRBD2. CDR3 size: 16 residues. V was clipped by 9 bases and J by 4 bases; unmatched bases: 16. Germline CDR1 and CDR2: SGHRS and YFSETQ. CDR3 residues: CATGGLREGPPDTQYF. The DNA for the CDR3 is TGCGCCACGGGAGGGTTGAGGGAGGGCCCACCAGATACGCAGTATTTT.